This T cell receptor (beta chain) was observed in a study of T-cell reconstitution after alpha-beta-depleted transplantation in children. Using unique molecular identifiers, the investigators prepared the TCRbeta library. TCRdb re-analysed the PCR reads in MiXCR, keeping a single row per CDR3 protein. The sample holds approximately 500,000 distinct CDR3 sequences, over 20% seen once. Comment on this clonotype: Its antigen is as yet unknown.

Broader study findings: Diversity and T-cell counts at one year after transplant derived mostly from new T cells. At around two months after transplant, the alpha-beta T cells were reportedly derived from several hundred expanded clones that came from non-depleted graft cells. Some patients' high day-60 TCRbeta diversity was traced to surviving recipient T cells and thymic progenitors.

The V gene end was trimmed by 8 bases and the J gene end by 6 bases; junction bases not matched to a gene: 6. CDR3 length: 14 residues. This chain connects TRBV12-3 or TRBV12-4 to TRBJ2-2, with 10 bases matching TRBD2. Sequencing was performed on PBMCs, taken before TCRalphabeta/CD19-depleted stem cell transplant. This TCR came from a boy in the first two years of life with Wiskott-Aldrich syndrome, due to receive a stem cell transplant. In nucleotides, the CDR3 is TGTGCCAGCTGGCTGAGCGGGAGGGCCGGGGAGCTGTTTTTT. Translated, it gives CASWLSGRAGELFF.